This T cell receptor beta chain was retrieved from a study of PD-L1 blockade in urothelial cancer (dated 2017 in TCRdb). General notes on the study: Every patient began therapy in about 2014 and was given atezolizumab 1,200 mg intravenously every 3 weeks. Blood samples gave median yields of about 140,000 T cells and around 88,000 unique TCRs, along with a median clonality of roughly 0.08. Blood samples were analyzed at two time points: 3 weeks after treatment start (second dose) and 6 weeks after treatment start. About 90% of the roughly 29 patients were identified as males with urothelial cancer of bladder origin, and a prior smoking history was reported by 18 of 29 patients. TCR sequencing covered pretreatment tumor samples and matched, serially collected peripheral blood taken before and after atezolizumab treatment. Patients had an ECOG performance status of 0 or 1 and had received between 0 and 3 prior chemotherapy regimens. Around 30 patients had pretreatment blood TCR-seq, around 25 had at least one posttreatment blood collection, and around 25 had tumor TCR-seq. Durable clinical benefit was achieved by nine patients but not by the remaining 20. Durable clinical benefit was defined as progression-free survival longer than 6 months, and TCR features were also tested against progression-free and overall survival. The study, an exploratory multi-omic analysis, examined somatic, immune and clinical correlates of response to PD-L1 blockade with atezolizumab in urothelial cancer. Whole exome sequencing and RNA sequencing of pretreatment tumors were performed alongside TCR sequencing in the same patients. General study outcomes and caveats: Among patients with durable benefit, tumor-associated TCR clones showed greater expansion in peripheral blood 3 weeks after treatment started (n ≈ 21, p = 0.022). A pretreatment peripheral blood TCR clonality below the median was linked to improved progression-free and overall survival. Because the sample size was small (n of about 29) and many exploratory analyses were performed, the results are intended to be hypothesis-generating.

Synthetic TCR analog templates were spiked into each PCR to estimate absolute template abundance from read counts. Using the immunoSEQ assay, TCRbeta CDR3 regions were amplified from genomic DNA with bias-controlled V and J gene primers. Sequencing of rearranged TCRbeta segments was performed at approximately 20X coverage. The source study handled its data this way. Clustering was used to correct sequencing errors, and CDR3s were annotated against IMGT to assign V, D and J genes. Downstream analyses used only productive TCRbeta rearrangements, leaving out any out-of-frame or stop-codon sequences. To compute clonality, Shannon entropy was normalized by the log of the number of unique productive sequences and then subtracted from one. Fisher's exact test with Benjamini-Hochberg correction, using a cutoff of adjusted p below 0.01, was how clones that differed between time points or between blood and tumor were identified. In its TCRdb copy, this immuneACCESS table keeps in-frame sequences only and misses some clones. Where compared with another copy, unresolved V genes explain less than half of these, and the others have no known cause. V, J and clone size are taken as reported in that table, and D and trimming were inferred from the DNA itself. The sample has 70,000 to 75,000 clones on record, 70% to 90% of them singletons. Less than 3.5% of the sample comes from the top ten.

This clone was seen a handful of times. No antigen is known for it. No clone much larger than this one lies a single base away; base qualities are absent. A cohort of more than 25 patients with locally advanced or metastatic urothelial carcinoma, treated at Memorial Sloan Kettering on a trial protocol, was included. Peripheral blood mononuclear cells were collected from each patient pretreatment and during treatment, giving between 1 and 8 total time points per patient. The Qiagen DNeasy Blood extraction kit was used to purify genomic DNA from total PBMCs and tumor samples. PBMCs were collected pretreatment and during treatment, and were isolated and stored as previously described. Inclusive of the bounding cysteine and phenylalanine, the CDR3 is 15 residues long. The entry retains the CDR3 DNA only, 45 bases that are in frame from base 1. Via the germline V gene, CDR1 is MNHNS and CDR2 SASEGT. Trimming removed 5 bases from V and 2 bases from J, leaving 15 bases between the germline ends.

The sequencing here drew on PBMCs, taken around atezolizumab (anti-PD-L1) treatment. The rearranged chain carries TRBV6-1 and TRBJ2-5; a tentative D match to TRBD1 spans 5 bases. This sequence was found in a man aged 55 to 70 with urothelial cancer. The CDR3 protein: CASSLGQLGQETQYF. The base sequence is TGTGCCAGCAGTCTTGGACAATTAGGACAAGAGACCCAGTACTTC.